The T cell receptor (beta chain) under discussion was sequenced for a study of shared clonotypes between healthy human individuals. Looking at the study overall: The donor group consisted of a couple of women and a few men, aged 18 to 49.

As processed by the authors: Filtering was not the same, since immunoSEQ gave junction-only sequences without quality scores. Profiled with immunoSEQ multiplex PCR; TCRdb holds only in-frame clones, not every one. The V and J calls and the clone size are those of that table, but D and trimming were determined from the DNA. Of 2,500,000 or so clones listed, under 95% are singletons. In this sample, this clone turned up once. The TCR sequence derives from a man aged 18 to 35 in good health. Some clones in this sample may be carry-over from other donors' samples. Sequences were obtained from naive CD4+ T cells from PBMCs. Subset meaning: CD45RA+ positively selected.

In nucleotides, the CDR3 is TGTGCCAGCAGCATGGGACTAGCGGGAGTGAAAGATACGCAGTATTTT. As protein: CASSMGLAGVKDTQYF. This chain joins TRBV7-9 and TRBJ2-3, with 14 bases identical to TRBD2. The CDR3 is 16 amino acids. V was clipped by 5 bases and J by 5 bases; unmatched bases: 6. Germline V gene lookup returns CDR1 SEHNR and CDR2 FQNEAQ (reference sequence). Based on the CDR3 plus reference TRBV7-9 and TRBJ2-3, the full variable domain is DTGVSQNPRHKITKRGQNVTFRCDPISEHNRLYWYRQTLGQGPEFLTYFQNEAQLEKSRLLSDRFSAERPKGSFSTLEIQRTEQGDSAMYLCASSMGLAGVKDTQYFGPGTRLTVL.